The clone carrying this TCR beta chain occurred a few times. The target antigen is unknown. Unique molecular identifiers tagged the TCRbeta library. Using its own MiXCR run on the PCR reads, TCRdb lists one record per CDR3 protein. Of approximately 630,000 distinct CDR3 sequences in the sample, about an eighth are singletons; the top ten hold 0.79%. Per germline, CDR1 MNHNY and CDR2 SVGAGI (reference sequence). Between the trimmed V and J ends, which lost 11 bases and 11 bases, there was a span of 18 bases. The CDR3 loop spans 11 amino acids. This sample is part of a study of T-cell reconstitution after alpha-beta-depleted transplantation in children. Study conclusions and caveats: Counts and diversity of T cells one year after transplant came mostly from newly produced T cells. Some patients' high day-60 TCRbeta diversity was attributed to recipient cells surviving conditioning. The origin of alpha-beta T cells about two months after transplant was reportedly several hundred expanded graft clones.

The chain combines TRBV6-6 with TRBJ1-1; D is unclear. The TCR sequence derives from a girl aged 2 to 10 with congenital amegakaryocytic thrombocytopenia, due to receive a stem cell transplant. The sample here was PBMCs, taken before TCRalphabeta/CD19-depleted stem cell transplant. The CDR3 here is CAAMGASTAFF. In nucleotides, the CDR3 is TGTGCCGCCATGGGCGCATCCACGGCTTTCTTT.